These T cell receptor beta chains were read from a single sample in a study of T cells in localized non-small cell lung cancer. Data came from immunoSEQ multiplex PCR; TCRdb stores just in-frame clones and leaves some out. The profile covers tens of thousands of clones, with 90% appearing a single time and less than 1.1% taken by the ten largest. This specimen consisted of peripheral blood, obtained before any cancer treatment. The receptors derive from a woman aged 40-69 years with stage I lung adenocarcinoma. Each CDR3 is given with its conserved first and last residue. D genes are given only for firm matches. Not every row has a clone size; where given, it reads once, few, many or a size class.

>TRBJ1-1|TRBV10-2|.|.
TGCGCCAGCAGGCACGGGGGGGGCACTGAAGCTTTCTTT
CASRHGGGTEAFF
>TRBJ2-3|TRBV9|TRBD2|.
TGTGCCAGCAGCGTAGGGGGTAGCGGGAGCCAATGGGATACGCAGTATTTT
CASSVGGSGSQWDTQYF
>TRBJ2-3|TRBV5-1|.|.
TGCGCCAGCAGCTGGGAGAGTAGCTCTACGCAGTATTTT
CASSWESSSTQYF
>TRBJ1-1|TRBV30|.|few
TGTGCCTGGAGTGTCGTCGCTGGGACTGAAGCTTTCTTT
CAWSVVAGTEAFF
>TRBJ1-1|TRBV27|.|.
TGTGCCAGCAGTTTACTAGGATCGAAGGGCACTGAAGCTTTCTTT
CASSLLGSKGTEAFF
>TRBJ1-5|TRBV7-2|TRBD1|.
TGTGCCAGCAGCTTTCGGACAGGGTTAGGTCAGCCCCAGCATTTT
CASSFRTGLGQPQHF
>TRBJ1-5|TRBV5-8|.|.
TGTGCCAGCAGCCCGAGGGTCCTTGCAAGTCAGCCCCAGCATTTT
CASSPRVLASQPQHF
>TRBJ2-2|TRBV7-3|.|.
TGTGCCAGCAGCTTTCAACCCGCCGGGGAGCTGTTTTTT
CASSFQPAGELFF
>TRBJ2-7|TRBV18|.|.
TGTGCCAGCTCACCACGGGTCGAGACCTCCTACGAGCAGTACTTC
CASSPRVETSYEQYF
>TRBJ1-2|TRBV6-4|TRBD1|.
TGTGCCAGCAGTGACTTAAGGGACAGGGTGGACTATGGCTACACCTTC
CASSDLRDRVDYGYTF
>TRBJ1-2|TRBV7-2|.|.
TGTGCCAGCAGCTTGCTCCGTGAGGGAAGTCCTAACTATGGCTACACCTTC
CASSLLREGSPNYGYTF
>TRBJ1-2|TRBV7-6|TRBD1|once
TGTGCCAGCCGCCCGGGACAGTGGGACTATGGCTACACCTTC
CASRPGQWDYGYTF
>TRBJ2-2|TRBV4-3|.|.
TGCGCCAGCAGCCAAGATAGCGGCACCGGGGAGCTGTTTTTT
CASSQDSGTGELFF
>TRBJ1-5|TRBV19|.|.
TGTGCCAGTAGTATTGGGGACGGGGATCAGCCCCAGCATTTT
CASSIGDGDQPQHF
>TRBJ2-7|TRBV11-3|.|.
TGTGCCAGCAGACCACAGTGGGGCGAGCAGTACTTC
CASRPQWGEQYF
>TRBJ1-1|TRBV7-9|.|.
TGTGCCAGCAGCATCTCCGGGACGCTGAACACTGAAGCTTTCTTT
CASSISGTLNTEAFF
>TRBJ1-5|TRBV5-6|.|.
TGTGCCAGCAGCGAATGGAATGCAAGACAGCCCCAGCATTTT
CASSEWNARQPQHF
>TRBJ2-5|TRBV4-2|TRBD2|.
TGTGCCAGCAGCTCCGGGACTAGGAAAGAGACCCAGTACTTC
CASSSGTRKETQYF
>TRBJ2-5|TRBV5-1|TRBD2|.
TGCGCCAGCAGCCCTTATAGCGGGGGCCCCCAAGAGACCCAGTACTTC
CASSPYSGGPQETQYF
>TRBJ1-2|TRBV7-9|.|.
TGTGCCAGCAGCTTAAGCCCGGGAATCCATGGCTACACCTTC
CASSLSPGIHGYTF
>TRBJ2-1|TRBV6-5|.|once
TGTGCCAGCGGATCCCGGACGGCCTTGCAGTTCTTC
CASGSRTALQFF
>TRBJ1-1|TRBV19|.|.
TGTGCCAGTAGTGTCCAGGGAGGAGGCACTGAAGCTTTCTTT
CASSVQGGGTEAFF
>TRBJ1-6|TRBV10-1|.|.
TGCGCCAGCAGTGCGAACTGGGATTCACCCCTCCACTTT
CASSANWDSPLHF
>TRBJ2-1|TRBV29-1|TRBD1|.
TGCAGCGTGAACACTGGGACAGGGAGCTCCTACAATGAGCAGTTCTTC
CSVNTGTGSSYNEQFF
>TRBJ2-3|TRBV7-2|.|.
TGTGCCAGCAGCTCAGCAGCAGATACGCAGTATTTT
CASSSAADTQYF
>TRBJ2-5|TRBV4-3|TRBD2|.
TGCGCCAGCAGCCATGATCTTACCGGGACTAGCGGGACTGGGGAGACCCAGTACTTC
CASSHDLTGTSGTGETQYF
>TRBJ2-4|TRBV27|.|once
TGTGCCAGCAGCCTAGGATCGACTCAGTACTTC
CASSLGSTQYF
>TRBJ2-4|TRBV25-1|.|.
TGTGCCAGCAGTGAGGGGGGGCTTGTAGCCAAAAACATTCAGTACTTC
CASSEGGLVAKNIQYF
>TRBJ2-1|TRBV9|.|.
TGTGCCAGCAGCGTAGTGAGCGCTAGCACCTACAATGAGCAGTTCTTC
CASSVVSASTYNEQFF
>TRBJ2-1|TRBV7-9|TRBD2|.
TGTGCCAGCAGCCTAGGGACTAGCGGGAGGCTCGGTAATGAGCAGTTCTTC
CASSLGTSGRLGNEQFF
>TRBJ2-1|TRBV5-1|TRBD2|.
TGCGCCAGCAGCTTGGTAATAGCGGGAGATGAGCAGTTCTTC
CASSLVIAGDEQFF
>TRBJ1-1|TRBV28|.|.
TGTGCCAGCACCAATATCGGGGGTGTCACTGAAGCTTTCTTT
CASTNIGGVTEAFF
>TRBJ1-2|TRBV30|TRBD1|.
TGTGCCTGGAACCCGGTAGGCAGGGGGGACTATGGCTACACCTTC
CAWNPVGRGDYGYTF
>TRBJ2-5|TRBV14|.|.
TGTGCCAGCAGCCAACCCGCGGGGTTCTTGGGTGGTCAGGAGACCCAGTACTTC
CASSQPAGFLGGQETQYF
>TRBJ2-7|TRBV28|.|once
TGTGCCAGCGGCCGGGCCGATATCCCTACGAAGCAGTACTTC
CASGRADIPTKQYF
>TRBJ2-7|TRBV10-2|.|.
TGCGCCAGCAATCCGGGACTTGCGACCTACGAGCAGTACTTC
CASNPGLATYEQYF
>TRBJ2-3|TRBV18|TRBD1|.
TGTGCCAGCTCACCCCCCCGGACAGGGGGCGCGGATACGCAGTATTTT
CASSPPRTGGADTQYF
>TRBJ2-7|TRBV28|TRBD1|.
TGTGCCAGCAGGGGAACAGGGGGAGCCCATCCCTACGAGCAGTACTTC
CASRGTGGAHPYEQYF
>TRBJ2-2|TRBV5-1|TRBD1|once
TGCGCCAGCAGCTGGACAGGGCCTGACGGGGAGCTGTTTTTT
CASSWTGPDGELFF
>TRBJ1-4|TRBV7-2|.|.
TGTGCCAGCAGCTTATACAGCAGTACTAAGGAAAAACTGTTTTTT
CASSLYSSTKEKLFF
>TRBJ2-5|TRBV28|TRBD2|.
TGTGCCAGCAGTTTTAGCGGGGGAACGGAAGAGACCCAGTACTTC
CASSFSGGTEETQYF
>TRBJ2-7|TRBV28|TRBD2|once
TGTGCCAGCAGCCTGAGCGGGGGAAGCTCCTACGAGCAGTACTTC
CASSLSGGSSYEQYF
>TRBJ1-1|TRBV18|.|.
TGTGCCAGCTCACCACCGGCAGCGAAGGGCACTGAAGCTTTCTTT
CASSPPAAKGTEAFF
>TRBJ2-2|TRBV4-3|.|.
TGCGCCAGCAGCCGAGTGGTCGCGCCGGGGGCCGGGGAGCTGTTTTTT
CASSRVVAPGAGELFF
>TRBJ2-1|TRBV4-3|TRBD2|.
TGCGCCAGCAGCCAATTACCTAACGCGCTAGCGGGCATATACAATGAGCAGTTCTTC
CASSQLPNALAGIYNEQFF
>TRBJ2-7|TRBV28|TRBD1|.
TGTGCCAGCAGGCCTCACGGGACAGGCCGAACCTACGAGCAGTACTTC
CASRPHGTGRTYEQYF
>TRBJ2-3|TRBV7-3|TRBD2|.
TGTGCCAGCAGCTTAAAGACTAGCGGGGCAGATACGCAGTATTTT
CASSLKTSGADTQYF